This T cell receptor (beta chain) was captured by sequencing in a study of blood T cells in healthy people across ages. For this clonotype: The antigen remains unidentified. Sequence at one end of the junction differs from germline and may be a read error.

This CDR3 is built from 15 residues. Germline CDR1 is SGHTA and CDR2 is FQGNSA. Study outcomes and limitations: Diversity estimates from one million T cells were considered underestimates. A roughly linear age-dependent decrease characterized TCR beta diversity per million T cells.

Primers used in a second PCR of about 6 to 12 cycles were a sample-barcoded 5' primer and a J-beta primer mix. TCRdb re-called the 5' RACE reads with MiXCR, one entry per CDR3 protein. This table has some 1.6 million distinct CDR3 sequences, roughly 32% appearing once. This TCR came from a woman aged 25 to 39 in good health. Sequencing was carried out using blood. The J gene is TRBJ2-7, the V gene TRBV7-2; 8 bases fit TRBD2. DNA of the CDR3: TGTGTCAGCAGCCCCACTAGCGGAGGGTCCTACGAGCAGTACTTC. This codes for CVSSPTSGGSYEQYF.